This T cell receptor (beta chain) was identified in a study of T cell responses to AZD1222 COVID-19 vaccine. Study at large: It was second doses at about 4 or about 12 weeks that were pooled.

Germline V lookup: CDR1 LNHDA, CDR2 SQIVND (reference sequence). The V gene end was trimmed by 5 bases and the J gene end by 0 bases; junction bases not matched to a gene: 9. The CDR3 runs to 17 residues. About this clone itself: As yet, its antigen is unknown.

General study findings and limits: Of the AZD1222 recipients, only five to seven were seropositive at baseline. Among the donors, most were white British and more were female, and clonal diversity was possibly underestimated.

Measured with immunoSEQ multiplex PCR; TCRdb has only the in-frame clones, and not every one. The sample has some 150,000 clones; approximately 90% are singletons. The sequencing here drew on peripheral blood, taken on day 0 of AZD1222 vaccination. The receptor was isolated from an adult in good health. The chain uses TRBV19 and TRBJ2-5; TRBD1 matches 10 bases. CDR3 coding DNA: TGTGCCAGTAGTGAGCGCCTGGGACAGGGGAACCAAGAGACCCAGTACTTC. Its translation: CASSERLGQGNQETQYF.